This section outlines one TCR beta chain sequence together with its context. Its antigen is undetermined. The sample originates from a study of cytomegalovirus exposure and HLA in healthy donors. Trimming took off 7 bases at V and 5 bases at J, with 8 bases between the two ends. CDR3 length: 12 residues. The V gene's germline CDR1 is SEHNR and CDR2 FQNEAQ (reference sequence). Study-level points and caveats: Per published reports, the classifier diagnosed cytomegalovirus status with high specificity and sensitivity. According to a later analysis, TCR clusters from the first cohort tended to co-occur in the roughly 110 validation repertoires. Across donors, most TCRs were seen rarely, yet some public ones were widespread.

While the first cohort had 600 to 850 subjects, the donors belonged to the separate validation cohort of fewer than 150 subjects. The method was immunoSEQ multiplex PCR; TCRdb's version includes in-frame clones alone and lacks a portion of them. The sample lists approximately 270,000 clones, nearly 90% occurring once. This chain uses TRBV7-9 with TRBJ1-4, with D unclear. This TCR was recovered from a woman aged 18-35 years in good health and CMV-seronegative. The sample consisted of PBMCs. The CDR3 nucleotides are TGTGCCAGCACTCACGGGAATGAAAAACTGTTTTTT. It yields the protein CASTHGNEKLFF.